The sequence of this T cell receptor (beta chain) was determined in a study of shared clonotypes between healthy human individuals. The authors ran unsorted PBMC replicate PCRs on around 320 ng DNA, some 30,000 T cell genomes. Unsorted PBMC DNA sequencing spanned ten immunoSEQ deep assay plates. Sequencing was performed with immunoSEQ multiplex PCR; in TCRdb, only in-frame clones are kept and a portion is missing. The repertoire holds roughly 500,000 clones, with approximately 82% as singletons. Only a few counts were recorded for this clone. CDR3 length: 14 residues. Germline CDR1 reads SGHNT; CDR2 reads YYREEE (reference sequence). Deletions cut 2 bases from V and 1 base from J, with 9 bases between.

This sequence joins TRBV5-4 and TRBJ1-1; the D gene is possibly TRBD1 (6 bases). What was sequenced was PBMCs. This TCR was sampled from a woman aged 40 to 50 in good health. Some clones in this sample may be carry-over from other donors' samples. The CDR3 coding sequence is TGTGCCAGCAGCTTAGAACAGGGGAACACTGAAGCTTTCTTT. Translating gives CASSLEQGNTEAFF.